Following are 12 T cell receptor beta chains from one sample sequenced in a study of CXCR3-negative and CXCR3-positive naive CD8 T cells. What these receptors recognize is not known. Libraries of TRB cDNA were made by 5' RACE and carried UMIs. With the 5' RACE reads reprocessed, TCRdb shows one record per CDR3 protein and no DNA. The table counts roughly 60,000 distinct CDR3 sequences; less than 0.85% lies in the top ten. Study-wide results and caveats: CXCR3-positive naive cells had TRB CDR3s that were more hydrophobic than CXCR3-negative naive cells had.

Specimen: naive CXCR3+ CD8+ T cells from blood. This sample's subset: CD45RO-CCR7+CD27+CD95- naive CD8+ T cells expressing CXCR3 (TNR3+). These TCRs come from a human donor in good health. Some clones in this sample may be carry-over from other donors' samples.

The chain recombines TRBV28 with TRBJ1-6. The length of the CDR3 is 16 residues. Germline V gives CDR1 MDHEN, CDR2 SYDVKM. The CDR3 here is CASSSADNSYNSPLHF.

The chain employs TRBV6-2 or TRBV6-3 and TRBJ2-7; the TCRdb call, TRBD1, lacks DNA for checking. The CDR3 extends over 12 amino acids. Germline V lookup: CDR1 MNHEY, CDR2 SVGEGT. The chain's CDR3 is CASSGDPYEQYF.

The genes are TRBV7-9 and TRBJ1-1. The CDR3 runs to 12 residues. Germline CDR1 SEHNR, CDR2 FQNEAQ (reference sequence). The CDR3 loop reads CASSGVETEAFF.

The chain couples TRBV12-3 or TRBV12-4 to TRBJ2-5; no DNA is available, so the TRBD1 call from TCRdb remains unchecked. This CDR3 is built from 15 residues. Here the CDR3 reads CASSLYRPFQETQYF.

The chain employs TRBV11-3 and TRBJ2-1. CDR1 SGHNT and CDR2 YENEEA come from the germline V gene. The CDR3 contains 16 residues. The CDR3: CASSLDGGSSYNEQFF.

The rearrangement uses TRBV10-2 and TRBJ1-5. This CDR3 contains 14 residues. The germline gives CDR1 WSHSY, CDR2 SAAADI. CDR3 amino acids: CASSESLGYQPQHF.

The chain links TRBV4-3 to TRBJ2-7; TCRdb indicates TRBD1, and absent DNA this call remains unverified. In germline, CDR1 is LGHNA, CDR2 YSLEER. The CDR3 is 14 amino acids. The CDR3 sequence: CASSLWTGAYEQYF.

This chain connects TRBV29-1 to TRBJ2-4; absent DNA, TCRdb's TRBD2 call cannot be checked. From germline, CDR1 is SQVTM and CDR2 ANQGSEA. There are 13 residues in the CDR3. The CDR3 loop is CSVHPREENIQYF.

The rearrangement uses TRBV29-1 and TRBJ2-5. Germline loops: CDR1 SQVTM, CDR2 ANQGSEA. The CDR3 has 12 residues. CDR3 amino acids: CSVEGFWETQYF.

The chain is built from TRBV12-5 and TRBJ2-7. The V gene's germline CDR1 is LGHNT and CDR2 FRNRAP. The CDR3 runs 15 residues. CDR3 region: CASGLPNSEFYEQYF.

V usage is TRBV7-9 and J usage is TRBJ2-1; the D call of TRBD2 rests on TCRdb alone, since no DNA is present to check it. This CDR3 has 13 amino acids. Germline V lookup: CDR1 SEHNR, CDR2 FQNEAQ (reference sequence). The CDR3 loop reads CASSLEGEGEQFF.

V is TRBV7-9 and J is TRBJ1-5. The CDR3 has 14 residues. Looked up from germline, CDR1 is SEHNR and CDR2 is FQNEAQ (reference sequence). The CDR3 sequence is CASSLGLGDQPQHF.